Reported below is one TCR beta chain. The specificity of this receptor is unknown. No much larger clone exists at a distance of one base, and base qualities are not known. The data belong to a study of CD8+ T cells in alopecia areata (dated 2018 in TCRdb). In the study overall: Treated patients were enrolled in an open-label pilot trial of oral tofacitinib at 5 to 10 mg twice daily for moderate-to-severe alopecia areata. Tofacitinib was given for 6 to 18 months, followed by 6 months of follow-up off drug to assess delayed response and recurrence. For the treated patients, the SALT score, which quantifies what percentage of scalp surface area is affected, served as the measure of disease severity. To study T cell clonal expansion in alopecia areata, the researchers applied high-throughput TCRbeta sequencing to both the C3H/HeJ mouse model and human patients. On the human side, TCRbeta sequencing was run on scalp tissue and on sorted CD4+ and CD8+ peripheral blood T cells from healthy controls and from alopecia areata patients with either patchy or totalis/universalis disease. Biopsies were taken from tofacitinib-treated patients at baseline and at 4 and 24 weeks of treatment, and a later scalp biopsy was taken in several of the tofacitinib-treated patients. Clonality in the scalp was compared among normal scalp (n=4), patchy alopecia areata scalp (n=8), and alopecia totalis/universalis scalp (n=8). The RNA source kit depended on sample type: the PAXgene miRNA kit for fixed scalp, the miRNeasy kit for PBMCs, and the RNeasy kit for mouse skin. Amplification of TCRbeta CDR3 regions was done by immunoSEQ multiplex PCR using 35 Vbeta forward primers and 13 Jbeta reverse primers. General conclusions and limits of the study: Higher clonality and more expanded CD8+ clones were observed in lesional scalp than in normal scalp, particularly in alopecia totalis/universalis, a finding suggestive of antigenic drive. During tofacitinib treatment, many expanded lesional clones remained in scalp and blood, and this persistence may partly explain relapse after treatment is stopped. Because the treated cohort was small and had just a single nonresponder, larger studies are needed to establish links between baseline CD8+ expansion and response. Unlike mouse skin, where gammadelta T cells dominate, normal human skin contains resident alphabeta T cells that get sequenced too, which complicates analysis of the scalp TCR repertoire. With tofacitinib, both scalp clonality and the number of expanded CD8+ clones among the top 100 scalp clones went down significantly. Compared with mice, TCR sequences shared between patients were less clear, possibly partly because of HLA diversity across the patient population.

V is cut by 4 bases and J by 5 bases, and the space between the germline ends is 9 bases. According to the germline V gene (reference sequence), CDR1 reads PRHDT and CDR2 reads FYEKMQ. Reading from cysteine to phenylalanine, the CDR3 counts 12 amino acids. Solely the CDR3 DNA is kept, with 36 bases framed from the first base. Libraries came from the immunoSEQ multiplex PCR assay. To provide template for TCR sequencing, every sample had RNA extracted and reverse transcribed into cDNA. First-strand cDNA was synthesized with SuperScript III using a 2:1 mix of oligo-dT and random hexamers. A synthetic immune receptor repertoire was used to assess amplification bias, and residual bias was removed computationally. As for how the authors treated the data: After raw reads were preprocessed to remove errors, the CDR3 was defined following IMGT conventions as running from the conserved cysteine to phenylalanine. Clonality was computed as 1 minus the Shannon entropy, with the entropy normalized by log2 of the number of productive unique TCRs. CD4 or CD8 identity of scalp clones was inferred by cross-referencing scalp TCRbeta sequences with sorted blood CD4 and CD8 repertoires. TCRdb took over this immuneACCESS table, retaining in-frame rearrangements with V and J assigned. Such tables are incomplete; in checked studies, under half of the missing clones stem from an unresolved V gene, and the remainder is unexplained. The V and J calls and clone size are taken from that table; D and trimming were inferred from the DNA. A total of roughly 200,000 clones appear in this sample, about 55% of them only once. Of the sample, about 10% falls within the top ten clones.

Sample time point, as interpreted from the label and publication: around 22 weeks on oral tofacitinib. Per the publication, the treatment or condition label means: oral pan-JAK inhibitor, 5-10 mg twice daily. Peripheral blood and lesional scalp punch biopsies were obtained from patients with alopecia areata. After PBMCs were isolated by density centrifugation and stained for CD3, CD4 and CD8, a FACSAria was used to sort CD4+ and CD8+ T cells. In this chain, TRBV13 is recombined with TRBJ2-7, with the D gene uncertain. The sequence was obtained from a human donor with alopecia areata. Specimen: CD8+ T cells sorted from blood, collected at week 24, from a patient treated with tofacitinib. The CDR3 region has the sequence CASSWGGDEQYF. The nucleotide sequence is TGTGCCAGCAGCTGGGGTGGCGACGAGCAGTACTTC.